This TCR beta chain appears in the sequencing data of a study of T-cell memory formation after mild COVID-19. Study at large: TCR clusters mostly belonged to single donors. Study outcomes and limitations: Day 15 to 85 contracting clones showed balanced CD4/CD8; day 15 to 37 expanders favored CD4+. Most CD4+ clones that shrank were in CM and EM, while CD8+ ones turned up in EMRA.

TCRdb called the 5' RACE reads again in MiXCR, with one record for every CDR3 protein. Of 300,000 to 400,000 distinct CDR3 sequences listed, roughly 15% are singletons. This clonotype appeared a few times. Its antigen is not known. Unmatched junction bases numbered 6, after V lost 1 base and J lost 2 bases. CDR3 length: 15 amino acids. Germline V gives CDR1 DFQATT, CDR2 SNEGSKA (reference sequence). The sample comprised PBMCs or a T cell subset sorted from them (not recorded which). The rearrangement joins TRBV20-1 to TRBJ2-3; 7 positions agree with TRBD2. This clonotype was sampled from a man between 18 and 29 years old who had mild COVID-19 (a few samples of this study predate the infection). Cell type and time point are not known. The CDR3 region is CSARGLADSTDTQYF. The CDR3 nucleotides are TGCAGTGCTAGAGGGCTAGCGGATTCCACAGATACGCAGTATTTT.